The rows below give T cell receptor beta chains drawn from one sample of a study of response to subunit inactivated influenza vaccine. TCRdb passed the RT-PCR reads through MiXCR, listing each CDR3 protein once. The sample lists roughly 710,000 distinct CDR3 sequences; around 15% were seen once. The specimen was PBMCs from blood, collected roughly 15 days before vaccination. The source is a man aged 50-60 years who received an inactivated influenza vaccine. The CDR3 runs from the conserved cysteine through the conserved F or W. The D gene is left open where the match is weak. The size field is filled for only some rows; it gives once, few, many or a size class.

many,TRBD2,13,TRBJ2-7,TRBV20-1,TGCAGTGCTAGATGGGACTACTCCTACGAGCAGTACTTC,CSARWDYSYEQYF
NA,NA,15,TRBJ2-7,TRBV12-3/TRBV12-4,TGTGCCAGCAGTCCCCCCTGGAGGGCCCCCTACGAGCAGTACTTC,CASSPPWRAPYEQYF
NA,TRBD1,15,TRBJ2-1,TRBV6-2/TRBV6-3,TGTGCCAGCAGTTACTCGACAGGGGGCGCGAATGAGCAGTTCTTC,CASSYSTGGANEQFF
few,NA,13,TRBJ2-5,TRBV7-2,TGTGCCAGCAGCGTTCTAGTTAGGGAGACCCAGTACTTC,CASSVLVRETQYF
NA,NA,13,TRBJ1-3,TRBV12-3/TRBV12-4,TGTGCCAGCAGTTTATTTCCTGGAAACACCATATATTTT,CASSLFPGNTIYF
few,NA,14,TRBJ1-5,TRBV15,TGTGCCACCAGCATGTACAGCCCCGATCAGCCCCAGCATTTT,CATSMYSPDQPQHF
NA,NA,19,TRBJ2-6,TRBV11-1,TGTGCCAGCAGCCGGCTCAGAGTATGGGGTTTAGCTGGGGCCAACGTCCTGACTTTC,CASSRLRVWGLAGANVLTF
NA,NA,15,TRBJ1-4,TRBV13,TGTGCCAGCAGCTTAGCCGGTGGTCCTAATGAAAAACTGTTTTTT,CASSLAGGPNEKLFF
NA,TRBD1,16,TRBJ2-1,TRBV14,TGTGCCAGCAGCCCACGTTCCGGGACAGGGTACAATGAGCAGTTCTTC,CASSPRSGTGYNEQFF
NA,TRBD1,16,TRBJ2-7,TRBV5-1,TGCGCCAGCAGTTATCGCCCTTCGGGACAGGAAGACGAGCAGTACTTC,CASSYRPSGQEDEQYF
NA,NA,14,TRBJ1-4,TRBV7-8,TGTGCCAGCAGCTTTTCACTAGCGGGCGAAAAACTGTTTTTT,CASSFSLAGEKLFF
NA,NA,14,TRBJ1-1,TRBV7-2,TGTGCCAGCAGCTTATTAGGAGGGAGCACTGAAGCTTTCTTT,CASSLLGGSTEAFF
NA,NA,13,TRBJ1-1,TRBV28,TGTGCCAGTGAGGTCCCTGGGGACACTGAAGCTTTCTTT,CASEVPGDTEAFF
few,NA,11,TRBJ1-4,TRBV20-1,TGCAGTGCTAGAGGTTACGAAAAACTGTTTTTT,CSARGYEKLFF
NA,TRBD2,16,TRBJ2-1,TRBV19,TGTGCCAGTAGTATAGGTGCTAGCGGCTCCTACAATGAGCAGTTCTTC,CASSIGASGSYNEQFF
few,NA,18,TRBJ2-5,TRBV15,TGTGCCACCAGCAGAGATCGATTCCCGCGCAGGGTCCCAGAGACCCAGTACTTC,CATSRDRFPRRVPETQYF
NA,NA,13,TRBJ2-7,TRBV12-3/TRBV12-4,TGTGCCAGCAGTGACAGTTCACTCTACGAGCAGTACTTC,CASSDSSLYEQYF
few,NA,15,TRBJ2-2,TRBV5-1,TGCGCCAGCAGCTTGTGGTTACAGGGCACCGGGGAGCTGTTTTTT,CASSLWLQGTGELFF
few,TRBD2,20,TRBJ2-2,TRBV15,TGTGCCACCAGCAGAGGCCCCGGGTTAGCGGGAAGGGCAAGCGCCGGGGAGCTGTTTTTT,CATSRGPGLAGRASAGELFF
NA,TRBD2,13,TRBJ2-2,TRBV6-6,TGTGCCGGTAGCGGGAGGAACACCGGGGAGCTGTTTTTT,CAGSGRNTGELFF
few,TRBD2,15,TRBJ2-2,TRBV29-1,TGCAGCGGAATGGTCGGGACTAGGAACACCGGGGAGCTGTTTTTT,CSGMVGTRNTGELFF
many,NA,13,TRBJ1-5,TRBV5-1,TGCGCCAGCAGCTTCGAGGGGCGTCAGCCCCAGCATTTT,CASSFEGRQPQHF
once,NA,15,TRBJ2-7,TRBV3-1,TGTGCCTGCAGCCAAGCTCAGGGGCCCACTTACGAGCAGTACTTC,CACSQAQGPTYEQYF
NA,NA,13,TRBJ2-3,TRBV12-3/TRBV12-4,TGTGCCAGCAGTTTAATTTTCACAGATACGCAGTATTTT,CASSLIFTDTQYF
few,TRBD2,14,TRBJ2-7,TRBV5-5,TGTGCCAGCAGCCGGGACTACTACTCGTACGAGCAGTACTTC,CASSRDYYSYEQYF
NA,NA,13,TRBJ2-3,TRBV20-1,TGCAGCGGGGGGACAGGAAACACAGATACGCAGTATTTT,CSGGTGNTDTQYF
NA,TRBD1,13,TRBJ2-5,TRBV6-2/TRBV6-3,TGTGCCACGGGGACAGGGTCGGGGGAGACCCAGTACTTC,CATGTGSGETQYF
many,NA,12,TRBJ1-1,TRBV5-6,TGTGCCAGCAGCTTGGCTACAGTTGAAGCTTTCTTT,CASSLATVEAFF
few,TRBD1,14,TRBJ2-3,TRBV4-3,TGCGCCAGCAGCCAGCGACAGGGTTCAGATACGCAGTATTTT,CASSQRQGSDTQYF
NA,TRBD1,15,TRBJ2-5,TRBV6-2/TRBV6-3,TGTGCCAGCAGTTATTTTGCCAGGGACAGGGAGACCCAGTACTTC,CASSYFARDRETQYF
few,TRBD1,15,TRBJ2-7,TRBV12-3/TRBV12-4,TGTGCCAGCAGGATCGGACAGGGGGGACCCTACGAGCAGTACTTC,CASRIGQGGPYEQYF
NA,NA,13,TRBJ2-1,TRBV12-3/TRBV12-4,TGTGCCAGCAGTTTAAACCATTACAATGAGCAGTTCTTC,CASSLNHYNEQFF
few,NA,13,TRBJ2-5,TRBV29-1,TGCAGCGGCGGACAGGTCGCGGGGGAGACCCAGTACTTC,CSGGQVAGETQYF